The T cell receptor (beta chain) described here comes from a study of T cell responses to AZD1222 COVID-19 vaccine (dated by TCRdb to the early 2020s). In terms of the full investigation: AZD1222 recipients given second doses at about 4 weeks or at about 12 weeks were pooled, since spike-specific TCR depth and breadth were not found to differ between the two schedules. TCR sequencing was performed for 230 to 250 trial participants, of whom some 200 were given two doses of AZD1222 and about 25 were given two doses of MenACWY control vaccine. Enrollment into the trials was organized by age into subgroups of 18-55, 56-69 and 70-plus years, and those subgroups contained approximately 150, 30 and 60 TCR-sequenced participants, respectively. The investigation overall reported the following: Most participants were white British and females outnumbered males, and the authors suggested that clonal diversity may have been underestimated. Reportedly, close to half of the unique spike-specific TCRs recognized epitopes lying outside the regions that are mutated in the B.1.351 and B.1.1.7 variants. After two AZD1222 doses, both the breadth and the depth of spike-specific TCRs were significantly higher than at day 0 and than in MenACWY recipients. Only five to seven AZD1222 recipients were SARS-CoV-2 seropositive at baseline, limiting conclusions about previously exposed vaccinees. CD4 TCRs associated with the vaccine covered the entire spike protein, and the dominant responses were in regions 160-218 and 743-854. Because no day 14 peak-response samples were available, repertoires were characterized only after the peak T cell response. In the small 56-69-year group, the increase in depth fell short of significance, most likely because of low power.

The CDR3 regions of human TCRbeta chains were subjected to immunosequencing. Processing in the source paper ran as follows. Repertoire TCRs were checked for matches against a reference library of SARS-CoV-2-specific TCRs that had been generated using the MIRA antigen-specificity platform. Breadth meant the fraction of unique TCRs that were SARS-CoV-2-associated, whereas depth meant the fraction of total T cells that were SARS-CoV-2-associated. Using the MIRA data, each spike-specific TCR was assigned both to the spike region to which the TCR was reactive and to a CD4 or CD8 class. Log10-transformed breadth and depth values were compared by one-way ANOVA with Sidak's multiple comparisons tests. TCRdb mirrors the immuneACCESS table, restricted to in-frame sequences. Some clones are absent from its copies; in checked studies, under half trace to an unresolved V gene, and the reason for the others is unknown. V and J calls and clone size are copied from that table; D and trimming were computed from the DNA. The sample table shows about 83,000 clones, and 86% are seen once. The biggest ten clones account for 8.7% of the sample.

From cysteine to phenylalanine, the CDR3 is 14 amino acids long. Only the CDR3 region is kept as DNA, spanning 42 bases read in frame from base 1. V has 6 bases trimmed and J has 11 bases trimmed; junction bases matching no gene number 12. In the germline V gene, CDR1 corresponds to SGHTA and CDR2 to FQGNSA. The time point label here, explained by the study, means: baseline before first vaccination. Vaccinee samples were obtained from the UK trials COV001 and COV002, which included a single-blind randomized controlled phase 2/3 trial of AZD1222 (ChAdOx1 nCoV-19) in healthy adults. For TCRbeta chain sequencing, PBMC samples from trial participants were taken at day 0 and at day 28 after the second dose. On this clone: Which antigen it targets is not known. Base qualities are missing; no much larger clone stands one base away.

The material sequenced was peripheral blood, taken on day 0 of AZD1222 vaccination. The sequence came from an adult in good health. This sequence uses TRBV7-2 and TRBJ1-1; 10 junctional bases match TRBD1. Here the CDR3 is given as CASRTGTGVSSAFF. The bases are TGTGCCAGCAGAACCGGGACAGGGGTATCCTCGGCTTTCTTT.